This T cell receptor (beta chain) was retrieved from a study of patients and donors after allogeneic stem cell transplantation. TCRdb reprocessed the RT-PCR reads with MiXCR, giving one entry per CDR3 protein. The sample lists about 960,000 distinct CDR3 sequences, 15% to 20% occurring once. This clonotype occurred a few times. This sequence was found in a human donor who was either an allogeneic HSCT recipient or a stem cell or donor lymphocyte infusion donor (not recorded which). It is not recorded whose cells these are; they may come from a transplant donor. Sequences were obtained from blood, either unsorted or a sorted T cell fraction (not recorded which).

The CDR3 reads CASSQDRRDDTQYF. As DNA, the CDR3 is TGCGCCAGCAGCCAAGATAGGCGGGATGATACGCAGTATTTT. This chain joins TRBV4-3 and TRBJ2-3; possibly TRBD2 for D (6 bases). Germline V CDR1 and CDR2: LGHNA, YSLEER. CDR3 length: 14 amino acids. V gave up 0 bases and J gave up 6 bases, with 10 bases separating them.